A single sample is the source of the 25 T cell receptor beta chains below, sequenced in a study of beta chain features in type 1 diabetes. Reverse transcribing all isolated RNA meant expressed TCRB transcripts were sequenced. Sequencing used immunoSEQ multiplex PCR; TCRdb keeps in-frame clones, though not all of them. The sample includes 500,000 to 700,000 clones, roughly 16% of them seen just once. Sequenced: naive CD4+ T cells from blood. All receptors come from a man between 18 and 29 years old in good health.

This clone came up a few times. The CDR3 region has the DNA TGTGCCAGCAGCTTAGGCGGCTGGGAGCTGTTTTTT. Its protein product is CASSLGGWELFF. V usage is TRBV11-2 and J usage is TRBJ2-2; D gene unclear. The CDR3 covers 12 residues. Germline CDR1 SGHAT, CDR2 FQNNGV. Trimming took 1 base from V and 9 from J, leaving 6 bases between them.

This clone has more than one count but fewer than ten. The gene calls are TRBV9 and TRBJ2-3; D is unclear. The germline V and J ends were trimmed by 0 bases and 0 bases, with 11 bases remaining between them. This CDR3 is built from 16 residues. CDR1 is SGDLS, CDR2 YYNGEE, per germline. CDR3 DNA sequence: TGTGCCAGCAGCGTAGCCGGCGGATCTAGCACAGATACGCAGTATTTT. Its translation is CASSVAGGSSTDTQYF.

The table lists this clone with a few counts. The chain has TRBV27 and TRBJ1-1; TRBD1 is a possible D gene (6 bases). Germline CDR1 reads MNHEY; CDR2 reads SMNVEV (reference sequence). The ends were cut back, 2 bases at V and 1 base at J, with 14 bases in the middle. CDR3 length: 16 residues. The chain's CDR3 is CASSLTGKPSNTEAFF. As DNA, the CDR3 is TGTGCCAGCAGTTTAACAGGGAAACCTTCGAACACTGAAGCTTTCTTT.

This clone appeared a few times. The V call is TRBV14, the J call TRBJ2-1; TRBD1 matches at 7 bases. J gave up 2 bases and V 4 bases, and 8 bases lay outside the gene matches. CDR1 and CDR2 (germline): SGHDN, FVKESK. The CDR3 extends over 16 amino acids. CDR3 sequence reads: CASSRGQTGTYNEQFF. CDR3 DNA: TGTGCCAGCAGCCGGGGACAGACAGGGACCTACAATGAGCAGTTCTTC. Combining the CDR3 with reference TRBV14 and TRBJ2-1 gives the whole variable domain EAGVTQFPSHSVIEKGQTVTLRCDPISGHDNLYWYRRVMGKEIKFLLHFVKESKQDESGMPNNRFLAERTGGTYSTLKVQPAELEDSGVYFCASSRGQTGTYNEQFFGPGTRLTVL.

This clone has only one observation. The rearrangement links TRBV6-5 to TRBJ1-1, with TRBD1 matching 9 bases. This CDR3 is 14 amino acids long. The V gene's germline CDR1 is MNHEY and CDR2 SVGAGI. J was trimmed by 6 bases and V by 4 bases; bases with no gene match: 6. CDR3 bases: TGTGCCAGCAGTTTCCGGGACAGGGATGCTGAAGCTTTCTTT. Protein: CASSFRDRDAEAFF.

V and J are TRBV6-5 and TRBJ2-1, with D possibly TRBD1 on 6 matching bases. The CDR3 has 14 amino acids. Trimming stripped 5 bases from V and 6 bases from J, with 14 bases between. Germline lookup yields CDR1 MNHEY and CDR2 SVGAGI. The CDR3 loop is CASSDPGERNEQFF. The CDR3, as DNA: TGTGCCAGCAGTGACCCAGGGGAGCGCAATGAGCAGTTCTTC.

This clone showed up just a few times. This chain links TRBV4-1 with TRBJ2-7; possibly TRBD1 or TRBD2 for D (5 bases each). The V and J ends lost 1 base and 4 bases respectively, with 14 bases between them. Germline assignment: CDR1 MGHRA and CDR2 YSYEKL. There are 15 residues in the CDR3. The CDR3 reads CASSQGPVEGYEQYF. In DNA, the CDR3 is TGCGCCAGCAGCCAAGGTCCCGTTGAGGGGTACGAGCAGTACTTC.

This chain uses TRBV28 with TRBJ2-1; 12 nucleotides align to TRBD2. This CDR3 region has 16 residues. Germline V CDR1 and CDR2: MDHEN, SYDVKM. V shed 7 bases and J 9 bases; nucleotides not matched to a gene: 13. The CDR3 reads CASTFLGLAGKSEQFF. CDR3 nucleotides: TGTGCCAGCACCTTCCTGGGACTAGCGGGCAAGAGTGAGCAGTTCTTC.

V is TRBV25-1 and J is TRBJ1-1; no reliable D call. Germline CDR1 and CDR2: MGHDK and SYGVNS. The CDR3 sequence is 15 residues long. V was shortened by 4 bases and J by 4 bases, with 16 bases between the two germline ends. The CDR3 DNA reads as TGTGCCAGCAGTGGGAAAAGGGTGCGGGCCACTGAAGCTTTCTTT. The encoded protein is CASSGKRVRATEAFF. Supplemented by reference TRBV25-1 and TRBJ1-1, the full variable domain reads EADIYQTPRYLVIGTGKKITLECSQTMGHDKMYWYQQDPGMELHLIHYSYGVNSTEKGDLSSESTVSRIRTEHFPLTLESARPSHTSQYLCASSGKRVRATEAFFGQGTRLTVV.

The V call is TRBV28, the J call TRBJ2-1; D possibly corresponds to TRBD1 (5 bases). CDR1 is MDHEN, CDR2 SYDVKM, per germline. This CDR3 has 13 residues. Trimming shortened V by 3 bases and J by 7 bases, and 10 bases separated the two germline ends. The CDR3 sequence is CASSFRTPNEQFF. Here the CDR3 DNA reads TGTGCCAGCAGTTTTCGGACACCTAATGAGCAGTTCTTC. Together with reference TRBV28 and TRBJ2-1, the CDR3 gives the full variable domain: DVKVTQSSRYLVKRTGEKVFLECVQDMDHENMFWYRQDPGLGLRLIYFSYDVKMKEKGDIPEGYSVSREKKERFSLILESASTNQTSMYLCASSFRTPNEQFFGPGTRLTVL.

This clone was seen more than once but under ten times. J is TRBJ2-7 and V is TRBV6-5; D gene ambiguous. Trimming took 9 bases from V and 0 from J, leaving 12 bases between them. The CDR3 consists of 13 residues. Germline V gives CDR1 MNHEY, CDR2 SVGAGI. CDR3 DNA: TGTGCCAGGATTCCTCTCACCTCCTACGAGCAGTACTTC. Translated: CARIPLTSYEQYF.

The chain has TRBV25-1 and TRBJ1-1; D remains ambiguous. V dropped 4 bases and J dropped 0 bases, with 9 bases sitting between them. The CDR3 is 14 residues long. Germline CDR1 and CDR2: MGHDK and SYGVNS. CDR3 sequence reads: CASSGLGVNTEAFF. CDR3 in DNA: TGTGCCAGCAGTGGGCTGGGCGTGAACACTGAAGCTTTCTTT.

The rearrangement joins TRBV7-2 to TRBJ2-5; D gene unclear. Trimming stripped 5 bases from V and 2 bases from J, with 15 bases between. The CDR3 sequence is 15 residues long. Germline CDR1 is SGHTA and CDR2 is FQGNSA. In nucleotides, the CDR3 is TGTGCCAGCAGCGCCCCGCCCGTGGGGCAAGAGACCCAGTACTTC. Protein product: CASSAPPVGQETQYF.

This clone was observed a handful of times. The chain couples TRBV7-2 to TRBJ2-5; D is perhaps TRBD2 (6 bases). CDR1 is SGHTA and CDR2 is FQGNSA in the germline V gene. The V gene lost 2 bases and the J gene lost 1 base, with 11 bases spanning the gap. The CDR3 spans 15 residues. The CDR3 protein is CASSLRPGVQETQYF. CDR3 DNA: TGTGCCAGCAGCTTAAGGCCGGGGGTCCAAGAGACCCAGTACTTC.

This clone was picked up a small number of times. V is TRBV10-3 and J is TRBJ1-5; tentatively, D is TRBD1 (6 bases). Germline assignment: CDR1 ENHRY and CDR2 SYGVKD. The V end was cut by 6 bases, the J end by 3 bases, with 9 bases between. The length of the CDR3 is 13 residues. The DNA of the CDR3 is TGTGCCATCAGCCAGGGGAACAATCAGCCCCAGCATTTT. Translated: CAISQGNNQPQHF.

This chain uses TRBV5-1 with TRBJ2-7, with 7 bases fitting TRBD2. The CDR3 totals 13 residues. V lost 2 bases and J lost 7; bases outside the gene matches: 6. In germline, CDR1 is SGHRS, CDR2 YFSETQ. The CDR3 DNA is TGCGCCAGCAGCTTTCTTGGCGGGGGTGAGCAGTACTTC. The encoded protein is CASSFLGGGEQYF.

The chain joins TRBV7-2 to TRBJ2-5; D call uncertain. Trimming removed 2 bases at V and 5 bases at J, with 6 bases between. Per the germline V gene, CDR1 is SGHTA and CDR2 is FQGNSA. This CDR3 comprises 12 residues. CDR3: CASSLRMETQYF. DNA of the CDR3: TGTGCCAGCAGCTTACGGATGGAGACCCAGTACTTC.

DNA for the CDR3: TGCGCCAGCAGCTTGACACAGGGAGGCAATCAGCCCCAGCATTTT. Its translation: CASSLTQGGNQPQHF. V gene TRBV5-1 combines with J gene TRBJ1-5; possibly TRBD1 for D (6 bases). Deletions cut 1 base from V and 2 bases from J, with 10 bases between. This CDR3 has 15 residues. CDR1 and CDR2 from the germline V gene are SGHRS and YFSETQ.

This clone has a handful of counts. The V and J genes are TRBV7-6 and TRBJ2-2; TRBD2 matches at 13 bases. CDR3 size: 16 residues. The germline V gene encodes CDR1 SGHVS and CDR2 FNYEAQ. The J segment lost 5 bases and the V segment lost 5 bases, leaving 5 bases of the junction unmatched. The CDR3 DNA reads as TGTGCCAGCAGCCCTGGGACTAGCGGGGCTACCGGGGAGCTGTTTTTT. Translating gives CASSPGTSGATGELFF.

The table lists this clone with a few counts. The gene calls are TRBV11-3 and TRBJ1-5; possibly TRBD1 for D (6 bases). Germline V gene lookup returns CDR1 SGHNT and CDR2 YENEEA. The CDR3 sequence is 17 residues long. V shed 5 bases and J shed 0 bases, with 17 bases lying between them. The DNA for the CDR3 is TGTGCCAGCAGCGCTCAGCAGGGGCAGACTAGCAATCAGCCCCAGCATTTT. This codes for CASSAQQGQTSNQPQHF.

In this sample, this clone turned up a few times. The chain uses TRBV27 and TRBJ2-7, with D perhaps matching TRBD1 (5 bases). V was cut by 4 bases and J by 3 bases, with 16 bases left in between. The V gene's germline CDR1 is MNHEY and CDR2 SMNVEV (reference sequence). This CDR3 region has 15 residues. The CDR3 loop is CASSSGPPVVYEQYF. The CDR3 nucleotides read TGTGCCAGCAGTTCAGGGCCTCCGGTTGTCTACGAGCAGTACTTC.

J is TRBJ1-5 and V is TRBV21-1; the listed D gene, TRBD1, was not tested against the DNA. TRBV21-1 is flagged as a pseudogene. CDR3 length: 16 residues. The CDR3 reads CASSKVLGRVPQPQHF. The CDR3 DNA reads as TGTGCCAGCAGCAAAGTGCTGGGCAGGGTGCCTCAGCCCCAGCATTTT.

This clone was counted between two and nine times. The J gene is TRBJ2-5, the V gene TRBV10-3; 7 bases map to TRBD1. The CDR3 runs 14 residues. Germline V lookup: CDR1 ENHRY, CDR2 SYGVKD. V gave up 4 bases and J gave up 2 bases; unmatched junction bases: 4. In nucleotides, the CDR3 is TGTGCCATCAGTGGTAACAGGGGACAAGAGACCCAGTACTTC. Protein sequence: CAISGNRGQETQYF.

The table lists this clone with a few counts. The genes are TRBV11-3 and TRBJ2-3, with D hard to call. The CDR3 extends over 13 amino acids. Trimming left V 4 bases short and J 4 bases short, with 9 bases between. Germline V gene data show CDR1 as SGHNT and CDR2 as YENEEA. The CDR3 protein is CASSSNSPDTQYF. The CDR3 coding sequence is TGTGCCAGCAGCTCCAATAGTCCAGATACGCAGTATTTT.

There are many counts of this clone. In DNA form, the CDR3 reads TGTGCCTCCGGGGCTGCAGATACGCAGTATTTT. It yields the protein CASGAADTQYF. This chain connects TRBV10-3 to TRBJ2-3; D may correspond to TRBD1 or TRBD2 (5 bases each). This CDR3 comprises 11 residues. Germline V gives CDR1 ENHRY, CDR2 SYGVKD. The ends were cut back, 11 bases at V and 4 bases at J, with 10 bases in the middle.